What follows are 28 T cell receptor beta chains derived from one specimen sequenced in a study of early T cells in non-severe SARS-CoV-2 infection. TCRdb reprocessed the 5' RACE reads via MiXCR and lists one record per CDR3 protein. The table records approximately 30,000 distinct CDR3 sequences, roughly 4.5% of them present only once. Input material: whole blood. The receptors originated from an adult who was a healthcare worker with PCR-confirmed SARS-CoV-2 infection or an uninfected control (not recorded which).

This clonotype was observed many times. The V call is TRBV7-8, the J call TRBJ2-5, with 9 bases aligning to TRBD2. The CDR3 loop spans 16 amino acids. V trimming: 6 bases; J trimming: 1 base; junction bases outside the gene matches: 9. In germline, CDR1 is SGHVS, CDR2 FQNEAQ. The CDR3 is CASSFSGGTLQETQYF. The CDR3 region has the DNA TGTGCCAGCAGTTTTAGCGGGGGCACGCTCCAAGAGACCCAGTACTTC.

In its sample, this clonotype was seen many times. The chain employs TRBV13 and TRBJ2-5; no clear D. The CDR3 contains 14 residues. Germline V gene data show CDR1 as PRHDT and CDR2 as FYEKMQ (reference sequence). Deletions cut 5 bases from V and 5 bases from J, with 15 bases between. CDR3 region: CASSEIMAWETQYF. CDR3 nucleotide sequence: TGTGCCAGCAGCGAGATTATGGCTTGGGAGACCCAGTACTTC. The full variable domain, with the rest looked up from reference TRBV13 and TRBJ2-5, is AAGVIQSPRHLIKEKRETATLKCYPIPRHDTVYWYQQGPGQDPQFLISFYEKMQSDKGSIPDRFSAQQFSDYHSELNMSSLELGDSALYFCASSEIMAWETQYFGPGTRLLVL.

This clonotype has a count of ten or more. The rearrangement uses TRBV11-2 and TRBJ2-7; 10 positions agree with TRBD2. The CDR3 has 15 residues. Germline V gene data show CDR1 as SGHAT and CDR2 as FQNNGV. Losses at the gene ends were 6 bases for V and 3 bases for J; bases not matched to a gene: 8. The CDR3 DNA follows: TGTGCCAGCAGTTCACCTAGCGGGGGCCTCTACGAGCAGTACTTC. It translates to CASSSPSGGLYEQYF.

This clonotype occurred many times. In DNA, the CDR3 is TGCAGTGCTTCGGACAGGTTCAACGTCCTGACTTTC. Protein: CSASDRFNVLTF. The V and J genes are TRBV20-1 and TRBJ2-6, with 7 nucleotides matching TRBD1. CDR3 size: 12 residues. Germline V CDR1 and CDR2: DFQATT, SNEGSKA (reference sequence). V gave up 5 bases and J gave up 9 bases; unmatched junction bases: 4.

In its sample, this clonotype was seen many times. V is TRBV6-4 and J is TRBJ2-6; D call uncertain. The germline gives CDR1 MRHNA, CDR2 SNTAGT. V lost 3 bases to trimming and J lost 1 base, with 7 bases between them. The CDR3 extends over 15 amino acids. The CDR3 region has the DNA TGTGCCAGCAGTGATTTGGAGTCTGGGGCCAACGTCCTGACTTTC. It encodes CASSDLESGANVLTF.

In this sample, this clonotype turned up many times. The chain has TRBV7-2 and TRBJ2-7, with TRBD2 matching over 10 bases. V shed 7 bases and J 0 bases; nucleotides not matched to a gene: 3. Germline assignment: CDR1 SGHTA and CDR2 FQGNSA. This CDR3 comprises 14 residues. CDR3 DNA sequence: TGTGCCAGCACCACTAGCGGGAACTCCTACGAGCAGTACTTC. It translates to CASTTSGNSYEQYF. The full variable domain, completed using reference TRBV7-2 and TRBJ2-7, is GAGVSQSPSNKVTEKGKDVELRCDPISGHTALYWYRQSLGQGLEFLIYFQGNSAPDKSGLPSDRFSAERTGGSVSTLTIQRTQQEDSAVYLCASTTSGNSYEQYFGPGTRLTVT.

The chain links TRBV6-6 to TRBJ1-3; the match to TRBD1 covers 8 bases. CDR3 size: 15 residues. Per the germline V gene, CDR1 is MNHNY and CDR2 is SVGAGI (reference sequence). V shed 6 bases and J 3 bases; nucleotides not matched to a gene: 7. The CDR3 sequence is CASRSQGVGGNTIYF. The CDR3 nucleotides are TGTGCCAGCAGATCACAGGGGGTCGGTGGAAACACCATATATTTT.

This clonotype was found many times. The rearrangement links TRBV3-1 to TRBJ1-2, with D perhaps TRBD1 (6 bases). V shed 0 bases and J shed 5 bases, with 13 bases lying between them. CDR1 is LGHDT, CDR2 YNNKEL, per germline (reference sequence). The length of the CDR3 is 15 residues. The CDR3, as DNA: TGTGCCAGCAGCCAAGAAACAGGGTGGACTTATGGCTACACCTTC. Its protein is CASSQETGWTYGYTF.

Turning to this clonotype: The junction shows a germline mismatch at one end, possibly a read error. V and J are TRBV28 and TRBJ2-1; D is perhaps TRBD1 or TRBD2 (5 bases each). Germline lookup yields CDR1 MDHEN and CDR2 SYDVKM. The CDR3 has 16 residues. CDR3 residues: CTSRRGGVSLYNEQFF. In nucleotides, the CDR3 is TGTACCAGCAGGCGTGGGGGAGTTTCTCTCTACAATGAGCAGTTCTTC.

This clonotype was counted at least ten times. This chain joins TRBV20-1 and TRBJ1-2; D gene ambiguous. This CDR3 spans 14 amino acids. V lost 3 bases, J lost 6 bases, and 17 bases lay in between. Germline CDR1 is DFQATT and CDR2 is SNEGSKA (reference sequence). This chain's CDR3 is CSASGQVPVDGYTF. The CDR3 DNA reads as TGCAGTGCTAGCGGGCAGGTCCCCGTAGATGGCTACACCTTC.

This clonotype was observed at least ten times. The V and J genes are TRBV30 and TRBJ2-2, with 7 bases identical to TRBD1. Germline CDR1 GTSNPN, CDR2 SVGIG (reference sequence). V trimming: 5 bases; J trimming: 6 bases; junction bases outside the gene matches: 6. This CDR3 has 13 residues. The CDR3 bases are TGTGCCTGGTTACCACAGGGGCCCGGGGAGCTGTTTTTT. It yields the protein CAWLPQGPGELFF.

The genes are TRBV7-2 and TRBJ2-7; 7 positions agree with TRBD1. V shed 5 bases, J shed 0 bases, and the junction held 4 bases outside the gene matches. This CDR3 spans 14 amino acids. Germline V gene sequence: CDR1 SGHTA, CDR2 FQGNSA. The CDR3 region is CASSRDSLSYEQYF. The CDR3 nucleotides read TGTGCCAGCAGCCGGGACAGCCTCTCCTACGAGCAGTACTTC.

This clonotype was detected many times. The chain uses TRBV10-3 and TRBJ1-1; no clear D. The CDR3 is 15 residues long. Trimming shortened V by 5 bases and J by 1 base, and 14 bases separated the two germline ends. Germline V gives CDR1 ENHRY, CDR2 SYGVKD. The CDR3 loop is CAISSAGSGNTEAFF. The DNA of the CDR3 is TGTGCCATCAGTTCAGCAGGCTCGGGGAACACTGAAGCTTTCTTT.

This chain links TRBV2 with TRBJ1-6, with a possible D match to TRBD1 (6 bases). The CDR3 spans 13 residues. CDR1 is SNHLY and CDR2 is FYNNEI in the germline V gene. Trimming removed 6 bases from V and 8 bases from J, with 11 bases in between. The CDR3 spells CASRSDRYSPLHF. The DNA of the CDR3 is TGTGCCAGCAGGTCAGACAGGTATTCACCCCTCCACTTT.

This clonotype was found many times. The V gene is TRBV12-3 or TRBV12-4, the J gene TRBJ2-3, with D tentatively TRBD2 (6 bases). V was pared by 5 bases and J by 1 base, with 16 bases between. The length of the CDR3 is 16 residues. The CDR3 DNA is TGTGCCAGCAGTCTCCGTGGGGGGTCGGGCACAGATACGCAGTATTTT. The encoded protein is CASSLRGGSGTDTQYF.

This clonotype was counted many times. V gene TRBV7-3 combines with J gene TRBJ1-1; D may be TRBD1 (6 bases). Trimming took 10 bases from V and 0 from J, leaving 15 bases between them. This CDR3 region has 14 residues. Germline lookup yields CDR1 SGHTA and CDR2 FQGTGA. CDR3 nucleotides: TGTGCCAACCCGAACGACAGGATGAACACTGAAGCTTTCTTT. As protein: CANPNDRMNTEAFF.

For the CDR3, the DNA is TGTGCCAGCAGAGGGACTAGCGGGGGTCGTGATACGCAGTATTTT. This gives the protein CASRGTSGGRDTQYF. The V gene is TRBV2, the J gene TRBJ2-3, with 14 bases that match TRBD2. CDR3 length equals 15 residues. Germline V lookup: CDR1 SNHLY, CDR2 FYNNEI. Trimming removed 6 bases from V and 6 bases from J; junction bases left unmatched: 5.

The CDR3 DNA is TGCGCCAGCAGCTTGGTGGCGTCGTTAGCGGATACGCAGTATTTT. It encodes CASSLVASLADTQYF. V is TRBV5-1 and J is TRBJ2-3; weak D call: TRBD2 (5 bases). Per the germline V gene, CDR1 is SGHRS and CDR2 is YFSETQ. V gave up 0 bases and J gave up 6 bases, with 14 bases separating them. The CDR3 length is 15 residues.

CDR3: CASSQVFRDRYGYTF. In DNA, the CDR3 is TGCGCCAGCAGCCAAGTTTTCCGGGACAGATATGGCTACACCTTC. The chain carries TRBV4-1 and TRBJ1-2; 7 nucleotides match TRBD1. Germline lookup yields CDR1 MGHRA and CDR2 YSYEKL. The CDR3 is 15 residues long. With V trimmed by 1 base and J by 5 bases, 7 bases remained unmatched.

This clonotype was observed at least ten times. The CDR3 DNA reads as TGTGCCACCAGCAGAGAGGGGGGATTCGGTGAGCAGTTCTTC. Its protein product is CATSREGGFGEQFF. The gene calls are TRBV15 and TRBJ2-1; weak D call: TRBD2 (6 bases). Trimming cost V 0 bases and J 9 bases, with 12 bases left between them. This CDR3 spans 14 amino acids. CDR1 is LNHNV, CDR2 YYDKDF, per germline (reference sequence). Complete variable domain (other parts from reference TRBV15 and TRBJ2-1): DAMVIQNPRYQVTQFGKPVTLSCSQTLNHNVMYWYQQKSSQAPKLLFHYYDKDFNNEADTPDNFQSRRPNTSFCFLDIRSPGLGDTAMYLCATSREGGFGEQFFGPGTRLTVL.

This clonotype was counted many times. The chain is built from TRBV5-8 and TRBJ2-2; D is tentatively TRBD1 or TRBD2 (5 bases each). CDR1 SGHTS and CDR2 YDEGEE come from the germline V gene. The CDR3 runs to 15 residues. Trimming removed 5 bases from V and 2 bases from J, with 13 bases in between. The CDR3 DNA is TGTGCCAGCAGATCGAGGGGAATAAACACCGGGGAGCTGTTTTTT. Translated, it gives CASRSRGINTGELFF.

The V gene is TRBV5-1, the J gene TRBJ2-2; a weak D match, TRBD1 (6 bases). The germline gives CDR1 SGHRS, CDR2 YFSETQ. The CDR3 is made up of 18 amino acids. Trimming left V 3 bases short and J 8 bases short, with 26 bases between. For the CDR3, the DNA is TGCGCCAGCAGCTGGACCACAGGGTTATTGGCCTCATGGGGGGAGCTGTTTTTT. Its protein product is CASSWTTGLLASWGELFF. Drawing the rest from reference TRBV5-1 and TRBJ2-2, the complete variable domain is KAGVTQTPRYLIKTRGQQVTLSCSPISGHRSVSWYQQTPGQGLQFLFEYFSETQRNKGNFPGRFSGRQFSNSRSEMNVSTLELGDSALYLCASSWTTGLLASWGELFFGEGSRLTVL.

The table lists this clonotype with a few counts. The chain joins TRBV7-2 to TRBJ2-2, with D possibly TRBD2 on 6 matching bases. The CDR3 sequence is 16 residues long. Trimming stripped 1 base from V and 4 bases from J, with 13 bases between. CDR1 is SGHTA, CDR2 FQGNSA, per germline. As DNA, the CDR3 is TGTGCCAGCAGCTTAGTAGGCGGGGACCGCACCGGGGAGCTGTTTTTT. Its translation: CASSLVGGDRTGELFF.

Here the CDR3 DNA reads TGTGCCAGCAGTAAGGGGTACGAGCAGTACTTC. Encoded protein: CASSKGYEQYF. The chain is built from TRBV28 and TRBJ2-7; D is possibly TRBD1 (5 bases). The germline CDR1 and CDR2 sequences are MDHEN and SYDVKM. V lost 5 bases, J lost 4 bases, and 6 bases lay in between. The length of the CDR3 is 11 residues.

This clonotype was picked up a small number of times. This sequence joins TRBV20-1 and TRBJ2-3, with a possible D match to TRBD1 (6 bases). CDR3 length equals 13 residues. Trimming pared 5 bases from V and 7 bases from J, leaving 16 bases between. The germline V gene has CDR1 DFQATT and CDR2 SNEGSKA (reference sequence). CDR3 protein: CSALPGQGNTQYF. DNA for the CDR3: TGCAGTGCTCTACCGGGACAAGGGAATACGCAGTATTTT.

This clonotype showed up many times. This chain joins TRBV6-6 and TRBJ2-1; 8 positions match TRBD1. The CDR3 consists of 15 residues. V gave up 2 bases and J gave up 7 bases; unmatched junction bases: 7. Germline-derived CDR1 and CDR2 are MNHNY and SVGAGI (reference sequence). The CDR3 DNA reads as TGTGCCAGCAGTTACCTCGGACAGGGAGCAAATGAGCAGTTCTTC. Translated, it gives CASSYLGQGANEQFF.

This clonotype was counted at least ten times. The CDR3 here is CASSLGLVRATQYF. CDR3 sequence (DNA): TGTGCCAGCAGCTTAGGACTGGTGAGGGCGACCCAGTACTTC. The chain couples TRBV11-1 to TRBJ2-5, with D maybe TRBD2 (5 bases). V was trimmed by 1 base and J by 7 bases, leaving 13 bases between them. CDR1 is SGHAT, CDR2 FQDESV, per germline (reference sequence). The CDR3 extends over 14 amino acids. Variable domain in full (rest from reference TRBV11-1 and TRBJ2-5): EAEVAQSPRYKITEKSQAVAFWCDPISGHATLYWYRQILGQGPELLVQFQDESVVDDSQLPKDRFSAERLKGVDSTLKIQPAELGDSAMYLCASSLGLVRATQYFGPGTRLLVL.

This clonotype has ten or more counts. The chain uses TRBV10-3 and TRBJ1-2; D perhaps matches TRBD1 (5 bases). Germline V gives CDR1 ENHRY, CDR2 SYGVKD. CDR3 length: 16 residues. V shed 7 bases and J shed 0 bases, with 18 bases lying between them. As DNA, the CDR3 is TGTGCCATCAATTACTCGGGCCCAGGGTCTAACTATGGCTACACCTTC. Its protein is CAINYSGPGSNYGYTF.